This T cell receptor (beta chain) was identified in a study of blood T cell repertoires in COVID-19. Using immunoSEQ multiplex PCR, the repertoire was profiled, and TCRdb retains in-frame clones only, with some absent. This sample has roughly 300,000 clones; 90% occur once, and the top ten carry around 1.1%. V shed 2 bases, J shed 9 bases, and the junction held 9 bases outside the gene matches. The CDR3 length is 15 residues. The germline CDR1 and CDR2 sequences are LNHDA and SQIVND (reference sequence). Input material: PBMCs or T cells enriched from blood (not recorded which). J is TRBJ2-1 and V is TRBV19; 8 bases align to TRBD1. The sequence derives from a woman younger than 45 who had recovered from COVID-19. The CDR3 DNA reads TGTGCCAGTAGTATACAGGGGGCGCAGGGGGGTGAGCAGTTCTTC. Translating gives CASSIQGAQGGEQFF.